The clone carrying this T cell receptor (beta chain) was seen more than once but under ten times. Its cognate antigen is unknown. Data came from immunoSEQ multiplex PCR; TCRdb stores just in-frame clones and leaves some out. The sample lists around 18,000 clones; roughly 85% were seen once. This record comes from a study of OX40 agonist ivuxolimab in advanced cancers. Study information: Ivuxolimab was delivered to patients intravenously every 2 weeks at doses spanning 0.01 to 10 mg/kg. From about 20 to 79 years was the age range, with a mean of around 56 years, and around 83% were male. Hepatocellular carcinoma, melanoma, renal cell or head and neck cancer affected the dose-escalation patients. General study results and limits: Circulating CD4+ and CD8+ T cells showed clonal expansion by week 6 at 0.1 to 3.0 mg/kg.

CDR3 length: 13 residues. Between the trimmed V and J ends, which lost 6 bases and 5 bases, there was a span of 11 bases. From germline, CDR1 is MRHNA and CDR2 SNTAGT. Sample: CD4+ or CD8+ T cells sorted from blood, taken in a trial of the OX40 agonist ivuxolimab. The source is an adult with an advanced solid tumor such as melanoma, head and neck, liver or kidney cancer. The chain has TRBV6-4 and TRBJ1-5; D is undetermined. In nucleotides, the CDR3 is TGTGCCAGCAGCTTGAACATGGATCAGCCCCAGCATTTT. This sequence encodes CASSLNMDQPQHF.